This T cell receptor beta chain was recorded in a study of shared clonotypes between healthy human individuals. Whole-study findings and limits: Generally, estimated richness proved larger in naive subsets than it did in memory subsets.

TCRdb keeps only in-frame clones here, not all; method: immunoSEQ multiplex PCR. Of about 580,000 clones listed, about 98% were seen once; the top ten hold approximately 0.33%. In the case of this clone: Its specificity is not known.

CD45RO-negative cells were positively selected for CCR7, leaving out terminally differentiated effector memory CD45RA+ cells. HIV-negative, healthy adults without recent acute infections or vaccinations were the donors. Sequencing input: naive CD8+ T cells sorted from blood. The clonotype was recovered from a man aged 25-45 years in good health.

Written as DNA, the CDR3 is TGTGCCAGCAGTTTATCATCGGGGCCCGCACCCTACGAGCAGTACTTC. As protein: CASSLSSGPAPYEQYF. The chain links TRBV27 to TRBJ2-7, with D perhaps being TRBD1 or TRBD2 (5 bases each). The CDR3 runs 16 residues. Per germline, CDR1 MNHEY and CDR2 SMNVEV (reference sequence). V was cut by 0 bases and J by 2 bases, with 14 bases left in between.